Listed below are T cell receptor beta chains from one sample, sequenced in a study of blood T cells in healthy people across ages. TCRdb reanalysed the 5' RACE reads using MiXCR and keeps one entry per CDR3 protein. The data hold approximately 690,000 distinct CDR3 sequences, with roughly three fifths observed a single time. What was sequenced was blood. The receptor source for this set is a man aged 60-69 years in good health. The CDR3 runs from the conserved cysteine through the conserved F or W. A D gene is named only where the DNA matches it firmly. Size is omitted from some rows. Given values are once, few, many or a class for expanded clones.

j_call d_call v_call clone_size cdr3_nt cdr3_aa
TRBJ2-3 . TRBV20-1 . TGCAGTGCCCCGACCGGGCCCGATAGCACAGATACGCAGTATTTT CSAPTGPDSTDTQYF
TRBJ2-1 . TRBV10-3 few TGTGCCATCAGCGCTATTGGCTATGAGCAGTTCTTC CAISAIGYEQFF
TRBJ1-2 . TRBV29-1 . TGCAGCGCCGCCTGGGACTATGGCTACACCTTC CSAAWDYGYTF
TRBJ2-5 TRBD1 TRBV7-2 few TGTGCCAGCAGCTTACAAGGGACAGGGAAAGAGACCCAGTACTTC CASSLQGTGKETQYF
TRBJ2-3 . TRBV28 . TGTGCCAGCAGTTTACCCCCTAAATTTGATACGCAGTATTTT CASSLPPKFDTQYF
TRBJ2-3 . TRBV29-1 once TGCAGCGTTGACCCCTCGGGGGCGGCAGATACGCAGTATTTT CSVDPSGAADTQYF
TRBJ1-1 . TRBV27 . TGTGCCAGCAGACCCCGGCGGAGCACTGAAGCTTTCTTT CASRPRRSTEAFF
TRBJ2-5 . TRBV6-5 . TGTGCCAGCAGCTCGGACGGGAAGACCCAGTACTTC CASSSDGKTQYF
TRBJ2-7 TRBD1 TRBV25-1 few TGTGCCAGCAGTGAATGGGGACAGGGGGCGCGGGAGCAGTACTTC CASSEWGQGAREQYF
TRBJ2-7 . TRBV15 . TGTGCCGCCAGCAGAGTGGGGGACGAGCAGTACTTC CAASRVGDEQYF
TRBJ2-1 . TRBV18 . TGTGCCAGCTCACCACCGGCTAGTAGGGGGAATGAGCAGTTCTTC CASSPPASRGNEQFF
TRBJ2-1 TRBD1 TRBV5-1 . TGCGCCAGCAGCTTGGCGGGGACAGGGAAAGATGAGCAGTTCTTC CASSLAGTGKDEQFF
TRBJ2-7 . TRBV18 . TGTGCCAGCTCTCTAACCACATTAGGGACCTACGAGCAGTACTTC CASSLTTLGTYEQYF
TRBJ2-1 . TRBV12-3/TRBV12-4 . TGTGCCAGCAGTGCACCGCCGGGACACAACAATGAGCAGTTCTTC CASSAPPGHNNEQFF
TRBJ2-7 . TRBV7-2 . TGTGCCAGCAGCTTACTCCTGACAGTAGGCTCCTACGAGCAGTACTTC CASSLLLTVGSYEQYF
TRBJ2-3 TRBD1 TRBV3-1 . TGTGCCAGCAGCCAAGAACAAGGACAGGTCACAGATACGCAGTATTTT CASSQEQGQVTDTQYF
TRBJ2-5 . TRBV10-3 few TGTGCCATCCGGCTTCCCCGGCAAGAGACCCAGTACTTC CAIRLPRQETQYF
TRBJ1-5 TRBD1 TRBV5-1 . TGCGCCAGCAGCTCGACCGGGACAGATCAGCCCCAGCATTTT CASSSTGTDQPQHF
TRBJ2-1 TRBD1 TRBV5-1 . TGCGCCAGCAGTGAGCCGGGACAGGGGGGCAATGAGCAGTTCTTC CASSEPGQGGNEQFF
TRBJ2-1 TRBD1 TRBV6-2/TRBV6-3 many TGTGCCAGCAGTTACTCCCCGCCCGGGACAGGGATCTACAATGAGCAGTTCTTC CASSYSPPGTGIYNEQFF
TRBJ1-2 . TRBV7-9 . TGTGCCAGCAGCTTAGCGCAAGGACCCGGCTATGGCTACACCTTC CASSLAQGPGYGYTF
TRBJ1-2 . TRBV2 many TGTGCCAGCTCCGTTACGGGGCAACTCTATGGCTACACCTTC CASSVTGQLYGYTF
TRBJ2-1 . TRBV27 . TGTGCCAGCAAGACTTCCTACAATGAGCAGTTCTTC CASKTSYNEQFF
TRBJ2-6 . TRBV9 . TGTGCCAGCAGCCCGACCCCTCACCGCTCTGGGGCCAACGTCCTGACTTTC CASSPTPHRSGANVLTF
TRBJ1-1 . TRBV20-1 . TGCAGTGCCAGGAGTACCTCGAACACTGAAGCTTTCTTT CSARSTSNTEAFF
TRBJ2-3 TRBD1 TRBV25-1 . TGTGCCAGCGGACAGGGTCCCTCCCCAGATACGCAGTATTTT CASGQGPSPDTQYF
TRBJ2-5 . TRBV20-1 few TGCAGTGCTAGAGAGGACTCCAGGGACGGGGAGACCCAGTACTTC CSAREDSRDGETQYF
TRBJ2-2 . TRBV4-1 . TGCGCCAGCAGCCAAAACCCAGGGAACACCGGGGAGCTGTTTTTT CASSQNPGNTGELFF
TRBJ1-1 TRBD1 TRBV5-1 . TGCGTCAGCAGCACAGGACAGGGGGCTATCGCTGAAGCTTTCTTT CVSSTGQGAIAEAFF
TRBJ2-7 . TRBV6-2/TRBV6-3 . TGTGCCAGCAGGGAGGGGGCCTCCTACGAGCAGTACTTC CASREGASYEQYF
TRBJ2-3 TRBD2 TRBV4-2 . TGTGCCAGCAGCCAATCTAGCGGGAGTACTAGCACAGATACGCAGTATTTT CASSQSSGSTSTDTQYF
TRBJ1-1 . TRBV7-9 . TGTGCCAGCAGCGTTCTTGGGTACACTGAAGCTTTCTTT CASSVLGYTEAFF
TRBJ2-5 . TRBV4-1 few TGCGCCAGCAGCCCGGCCGGGGTAAACCAAGAGACCCAGTACTTC CASSPAGVNQETQYF
TRBJ2-5 . TRBV20-1 . TGCAGTGCACCCTCCACAGATACGGAGACCCAGTACTTC CSAPSTDTETQYF
TRBJ2-3 . TRBV9 few TGTGCCAGCAGCGTAGGGGTGGGGACTAGCACAGATACGCAGTATTTT CASSVGVGTSTDTQYF
TRBJ2-5 . TRBV20-1 . TGCAGTGCTAGAGTGGGCCAGTGGGCAAGGGAGGCCCAGTACTTC CSARVGQWAREAQYF
TRBJ2-1 TRBD2 TRBV7-2 once TGTGCCCGCAGCTTAATGCGGGGGTCCTACAATGAGCAGTTCTTC CARSLMRGSYNEQFF
TRBJ2-7 TRBD1 TRBV7-8 . TGTGCCAGCAGCTTAGGGACAGGGTGGTACGAGCAGTACTTC CASSLGTGWYEQYF
TRBJ2-7 . TRBV2 . TGTGCCAGCAGTGAATCCCAACTAGTAATCGAGTACTTC CASSESQLVIEYF
TRBJ2-3 . TRBV12-3/TRBV12-4 many TGTGCCAGCAGCCCCAGGGGAGATACGCAGTATTTT CASSPRGDTQYF
TRBJ2-7 TRBD1 TRBV29-1 . TGCAGCGTTGATCTTCAGACAGGGGGCGAGCAGTACTTC CSVDLQTGGEQYF
TRBJ2-3 . TRBV12-3/TRBV12-4 . TGTGCCAGCAGTCCAAGACTAGGCACAGATACGCAGTATTTT CASSPRLGTDTQYF
TRBJ2-5 . TRBV6-1 . TGTGCCAGCAGTGAAGCTTGGGACAAGCGAGGGGAGCAGTACTTC CASSEAWDKRGEQYF
TRBJ1-5 . TRBV2 few TGTGCCAGCAGTGGGGTCCGCCAGCCCCAGCATTTT CASSGVRQPQHF
TRBJ2-5 . TRBV27 . TGTGCCAGCAGTTTAGGCAGAGACTCCCAAGAGACCCAGTACTTC CASSLGRDSQETQYF